The 17 T cell receptor beta chains below were found in one sample sequenced in a study of Ad26.COV2.S vaccination and SARS-CoV-2 variants. The treatment denotes: about 20 received Ad26.COV2.S at low or high dose, single or two shots; 5 received placebo; per-sample allocation not given. At day 63 after the first vaccine or placebo injection, samples were drawn. Repertoires were generated with immunoSEQ multiplex PCR, while TCRdb's copy carries only in-frame clones and drops some. The sample carries around 450,000 clones, over 75% recorded once. This material consisted of peripheral blood, taken in a trial of Ad26.COV2.S vaccine versus placebo. These receptors all come from a person aged 18 to 59 who received the Ad26.COV2.S COVID-19 vaccine or a placebo.

The chain uses TRBV5-1 and TRBJ2-7; 9 nucleotides agree with TRBD1. Per the germline V gene, CDR1 is SGHRS and CDR2 is YFSETQ. With V trimmed by 2 bases and J by 6 bases, 6 bases remained unmatched. The CDR3 is 14 amino acids. Here the CDR3 reads CASSFRDRVSEQYF. CDR3 nucleotides: TGCGCCAGCAGCTTCCGGGACAGGGTCAGCGAGCAGTACTTC.

The V and J genes are TRBV4-3 and TRBJ2-1; 9 bases match TRBD2. V trimming: 8 bases; J trimming: 0 bases; junction bases outside the gene matches: 14. Germline-derived CDR1 and CDR2 are LGHNA and YSLEER. There are 18 residues in the CDR3. CDR3 bases: TGCGCCAGCGCCCTGGGAGCGGGGGGACTTCTCTCCTACAATGAGCAGTTCTTC. Translated: CASALGAGGLLSYNEQFF.

This chain uses TRBV7-9 with TRBJ1-3; D perhaps matches TRBD1 (5 bases). V was trimmed by 2 bases and J by 0 bases, leaving 8 bases between them. The CDR3 loop spans 15 amino acids. Germline V gives CDR1 SEHNR, CDR2 FQNEAQ (reference sequence). The CDR3 sequence: CASSLYRNSGNTIYF. Here the CDR3 DNA reads TGTGCCAGCAGCTTATACAGGAACTCTGGAAACACCATATATTTT.

The chain uses TRBV5-1 and TRBJ1-3; possibly TRBD1 for D (5 bases). The CDR3 consists of 17 residues. The V gene lost 0 bases and the J gene lost 0 bases, with 13 bases spanning the gap. The germline V gene has CDR1 SGHRS and CDR2 YFSETQ. The CDR3 region is CASSLGGQGGSGNTIYF. The DNA of the CDR3 is TGCGCCAGCAGCTTGGGCGGCCAGGGCGGCTCTGGAAACACCATATATTTT.

J is TRBJ1-3 and V is TRBV28; D might be TRBD1 (6 bases). Germline-derived CDR1 and CDR2 are MDHEN and SYDVKM. The CDR3 length is 16 residues. The V end was cut by 5 bases, the J end by 0 bases, with 14 bases between. CDR3 protein: CASSTYRAYSGNTIYF. CDR3 nucleotides: TGTGCCAGCAGTACCTACAGGGCTTACTCTGGAAACACCATATATTTT. Combining the CDR3 with reference TRBV28 and TRBJ1-3 gives the whole variable domain DVKVTQSSRYLVKRTGEKVFLECVQDMDHENMFWYRQDPGLGLRLIYFSYDVKMKEKGDIPEGYSVSREKKERFSLILESASTNQTSMYLCASSTYRAYSGNTIYFGEGSWLTVV.

This chain connects TRBV6-4 to TRBJ2-5, with a weak D call TRBD1 (6 bases). This CDR3 comprises 15 residues. V was cut by 1 base and J by 1 base, with 10 bases left in between. Germline CDR1 reads MRHNA; CDR2 reads SNTAGT. CDR3 sequence (DNA): TGTGCCAGCAGTGACTGGGACAACCGCCAAGAGACCCAGTACTTC. Translation: CASSDWDNRQETQYF.

The V and J genes are TRBV7-9 and TRBJ1-1, with TRBD1 as a possible D gene (5 bases). Germline-derived CDR1 and CDR2 are SEHNR and FQNEAQ (reference sequence). The CDR3 is 14 residues long. Deletions cut 1 base from V and 8 bases from J, with 14 bases between. The CDR3 nucleotides are TGTGCCAGCAGCTTAGAGGGACCATCGGCCGAAGCTTTCTTT. Encoded protein: CASSLEGPSAEAFF.

J is TRBJ2-3 and V is TRBV5-4, with 7 positions matching TRBD1. Per germline, CDR1 SGHNT and CDR2 YYREEE (reference sequence). The CDR3 is 15 residues long. The V gene end was trimmed by 4 bases and the J gene end by 0 bases; junction bases not matched to a gene: 5. CDR3 in amino acids: CASSTGEPSTDTQYF. The DNA of the CDR3 is TGTGCCAGCAGCACAGGGGAACCTAGCACAGATACGCAGTATTTT.

The chain links TRBV7-8 to TRBJ1-2; D perhaps matches TRBD1 (6 bases). The CDR3 totals 13 residues. With 5 bases removed from V and 2 bases from J, the gap between germline ends came to 9 bases. Germline lookup yields CDR1 SGHVS and CDR2 FQNEAQ. DNA for the CDR3: TGTGCCAGCAGCACGGACAGAAACTATGGCTACACCTTC. Amino acids: CASSTDRNYGYTF.

V usage is TRBV2 and J usage is TRBJ1-6; D is unresolved. Deletions cut 8 bases from V and 9 bases from J, with 8 bases between. Germline loops: CDR1 SNHLY, CDR2 FYNNEI. This CDR3 spans 11 amino acids. CDR3 nucleotide sequence: TGTGCCAGCGGGGTGTTTTCACCCCTCCACTTT. Translated, it gives CASGVFSPLHF.

Notes on this clone: This specimen includes other DNA sequences encoding the same CDR3. In DNA form, the CDR3 reads TGTGCCTGGAGTGTGCAGAATTCACCCCTCCACTTT. Translating it yields CAWSVQNSPLHF. The chain is built from TRBV30 and TRBJ1-6; D is unclear. The CDR3 loop spans 12 amino acids. The V end lost 0 bases, the J end lost 7 bases, and 4 bases lay between the germline ends. The germline gives CDR1 GTSNPN, CDR2 SVGIG (reference sequence).

The CDR3 DNA is TGTGCCAGCAGTTTGACAGCCGATGACACTGAAGCTTTCTTT. It translates to CASSLTADDTEAFF. The chain combines TRBV6-5 with TRBJ1-1, with D tentatively TRBD1 (5 bases). Germline V gene lookup returns CDR1 MNHEY and CDR2 SVGAGI. The CDR3 contains 14 residues. Trimming shortened V by 4 bases and J by 3 bases, and 12 bases separated the two germline ends.

V and J are TRBV19 and TRBJ1-4; no firm D call. Looked up from germline, CDR1 is LNHDA and CDR2 is SQIVND (reference sequence). CDR3 length: 15 amino acids. The V gene lost 10 bases and the J gene lost 3 bases, with 18 bases spanning the gap. CDR3 coding DNA: TGTGCCACCCAGGAAGGACCAGCTGCTAATGAAAAACTGTTTTTT. Its protein is CATQEGPAANEKLFF.

This clone showed up just once. The gene calls are TRBV5-1 and TRBJ1-2; 7 bases match TRBD1. After removal of 2 bases from V and 3 bases from J, the junction contained 7 bases not matched to a gene. CDR3 length equals 15 residues. Germline CDR1 SGHRS, CDR2 YFSETQ. As DNA, the CDR3 is TGCGCCAGCAGCTTCCGACAGGGAGGGGACTATGGCTACACCTTC. Translated: CASSFRQGGDYGYTF. Supplemented by reference TRBV5-1 and TRBJ1-2, the full variable domain reads KAGVTQTPRYLIKTRGQQVTLSCSPISGHRSVSWYQQTPGQGLQFLFEYFSETQRNKGNFPGRFSGRQFSNSRSEMNVSTLELGDSALYLCASSFRQGGDYGYTFGSGTRLTVV.

The V gene is TRBV4-1, the J gene TRBJ2-7; D gene uncertain. This CDR3 has 19 amino acids. Germline assignment: CDR1 MGHRA and CDR2 YSYEKL. V lost 2 bases, J lost 3 bases, and 26 bases lay in between. In DNA, the CDR3 is TGCGCCAGCAGCCAAAGACACAAAGTTTCAAATATATTCGTCTACGAGCAGTACTTC. Its protein product is CASSQRHKVSNIFVYEQYF.

The sample holds one count of this clone. CDR3 in amino acids: CATSRAAGAYNEQFF. CDR3 bases: TGTGCCACCAGCAGAGCTGCGGGGGCCTACAATGAGCAGTTCTTC. This chain links TRBV15 with TRBJ2-1, with 7 bases fitting TRBD2. The trim removed 1 base at V and 2 bases at J, leaving 2 bases unmatched. CDR1 is LNHNV and CDR2 is YYDKDF in the germline V gene (reference sequence). The CDR3 runs to 15 residues.

This clone came up once. The chain recombines TRBV6-5 with TRBJ2-3, with 7 bases aligning to TRBD2. Germline CDR1 is MNHEY and CDR2 is SVGAGI. The CDR3 has 15 residues. V was clipped by 2 bases and J by 0 bases; unmatched bases: 2. CDR3 DNA: TGTGCCAGCAGTTACGGGAGGGAGAGCACAGATACGCAGTATTTT. Protein: CASSYGRESTDTQYF.